The 26 T cell receptor beta chains presented below share a single source sample, sequenced in a study of OX40 agonist ivuxolimab in advanced cancers. Measured with immunoSEQ multiplex PCR; TCRdb has only the in-frame clones, and not every one. The sample consists of more than 70,000 clones, around 80% of them appearing once. Sequencing was performed on CD4+ or CD8+ T cells sorted from blood, taken in a trial of the OX40 agonist ivuxolimab. The receptors were gathered from an adult with an advanced solid tumor such as melanoma, head and neck, liver or kidney cancer.

Many counts were recorded for this clone. The DNA of the CDR3 is TGTGCCAGTAGTCCCGCTAGCGGGGGGATCACAGATACGCAGTATTTT. Residues: CASSPASGGITDTQYF. The V gene is TRBV19, the J gene TRBJ2-3; 11 nucleotides align to TRBD2. Germline V lookup: CDR1 LNHDA, CDR2 SQIVND (reference sequence). V lost 5 bases to trimming and J lost 2 bases; unmatched junction nucleotides: 6. The CDR3 is made up of 16 amino acids.

Only one count was recorded for this clone. This chain uses TRBV6-4 with TRBJ1-5; maybe TRBD1 (5 bases). Germline values: CDR1 MRHNA, CDR2 SNTAGT. Trimming removed 6 bases from V and 4 bases from J, with 16 bases in between. The CDR3 contains 15 residues. CDR3 DNA sequence: TGTGCCAGCAGACGGGACCATATAACTAATCAGCCCCAGCATTTT. Amino acid sequence: CASRRDHITNQPQHF.

The genes are TRBV5-1 and TRBJ2-7; 8 positions agree with TRBD1. The CDR3 spans 14 residues. CDR1 is SGHRS, CDR2 YFSETQ, per germline. J gave up 2 bases and V 4 bases, and 5 bases lay outside the gene matches. CDR3 nucleotide sequence: TGCGCCAGCAGCATCGGGACAGGTCCCTACGAGCAGTACTTC. Its protein product is CASSIGTGPYEQYF.

The gene calls are TRBV28 and TRBJ2-5; 7 bases agree with TRBD1. The V gene end was trimmed by 6 bases and the J gene end by 5 bases; junction bases not matched to a gene: 9. The CDR3 extends over 14 amino acids. Per the germline V gene, CDR1 is MDHEN and CDR2 is SYDVKM. CDR3 bases: TGTGCCAGCAGACCACCGGGACAGAGGGAGACCCAGTACTTC. Protein product: CASRPPGQRETQYF. The whole variable domain, remainder taken from reference TRBV28 and TRBJ2-5, is DVKVTQSSRYLVKRTGEKVFLECVQDMDHENMFWYRQDPGLGLRLIYFSYDVKMKEKGDIPEGYSVSREKKERFSLILESASTNQTSMYLCASRPPGQRETQYFGPGTRLLVL.

CDR3 region: CASSLRSGTSGRVNEQFF. The CDR3 DNA reads TGCGCCAGCAGCTTGCGTTCCGGGACTAGCGGGAGGGTCAATGAGCAGTTCTTC. This rearrangement joins TRBV5-1 to TRBJ2-1; 16 positions match TRBD2. The CDR3 has 18 amino acids. Germline values: CDR1 SGHRS, CDR2 YFSETQ. The trim removed 1 base at V and 6 bases at J, leaving 7 bases unmatched.

J is TRBJ2-3 and V is TRBV5-6; the D gene is possibly TRBD2 (6 bases). V was cut by 0 bases and J by 7 bases, with 15 bases left in between. The CDR3 loop spans 15 amino acids. Germline CDR1 reads SGHDT; CDR2 reads YYEEEE. The CDR3 sequence is CASSLVRGPGYTQYF. CDR3 DNA sequence: TGTGCCAGCAGCTTGGTGCGGGGTCCGGGATATACGCAGTATTTT.

This clone occurred a few times. This chain uses TRBV28 with TRBJ1-1; D gene ambiguous. Trimming took 1 base from V and 0 from J, leaving 9 bases between them. Germline V gene data show CDR1 as MDHEN and CDR2 as SYDVKM. The CDR3 is 15 amino acids. The CDR3 nucleotides read TGTGCCAGCAGTTTATTCCTCTTAATGAACACTGAAGCTTTCTTT. Amino acid sequence: CASSLFLLMNTEAFF. The whole variable domain, filled in from reference TRBV28 and TRBJ1-1, reads DVKVTQSSRYLVKRTGEKVFLECVQDMDHENMFWYRQDPGLGLRLIYFSYDVKMKEKGDIPEGYSVSREKKERFSLILESASTNQTSMYLCASSLFLLMNTEAFFGQGTRLTVV.

This chain uses TRBV28 with TRBJ2-5; either TRBD1 or TRBD2 may supply D (5 bases each). Trimming shortened V by 2 bases and J by 4 bases, and 8 bases separated the two germline ends. In germline, CDR1 is MDHEN, CDR2 SYDVKM. There are 13 residues in the CDR3. The chain's CDR3 is CASSLAGRETQYF. CDR3 nucleotide sequence: TGTGCCAGCAGTTTAGCAGGGAGAGAGACCCAGTACTTC. The full variable domain, with the rest looked up from reference TRBV28 and TRBJ2-5, is DVKVTQSSRYLVKRTGEKVFLECVQDMDHENMFWYRQDPGLGLRLIYFSYDVKMKEKGDIPEGYSVSREKKERFSLILESASTNQTSMYLCASSLAGRETQYFGPGTRLLVL.

The rearrangement links TRBV28 to TRBJ2-1; D possibly corresponds to TRBD2 (6 bases). The V and J ends lost 4 bases and 4 bases respectively, with 11 bases between them. Germline assignment: CDR1 MDHEN and CDR2 SYDVKM. CDR3 length equals 14 residues. CDR3 sequence reads: CASSSYSGYNEQFF. CDR3 nucleotides: TGTGCCAGCAGTTCGTATAGCGGTTACAATGAGCAGTTCTTC.

V usage is TRBV18 and J usage is TRBJ2-7; no clear D gene. In germline, CDR1 is KGHSH, CDR2 LQKENI. The ends were cut back, 3 bases at V and 0 bases at J, with 6 bases in the middle. The CDR3 contains 13 residues. CDR3 DNA: TGTGCCAGCTCACCGGGTCTCTCCTACGAGCAGTACTTC. The encoded protein is CASSPGLSYEQYF.

CDR3 residues: CASSYGSGWAYEQYF. CDR3 DNA: TGTGCCAGCAGTTACGGCTCAGGGTGGGCCTACGAGCAGTACTTC. This chain joins TRBV6-5 and TRBJ2-7; perhaps TRBD1 as D (5 bases). Trimming stripped 2 bases from V and 2 bases from J, with 13 bases between. Germline-derived CDR1 and CDR2 are MNHEY and SVGAGI. The CDR3 has 15 residues.

The V call is TRBV4-3, the J call TRBJ1-4; D remains ambiguous. Germline loops: CDR1 LGHNA, CDR2 YSLEER. The V end was cut by 3 bases, the J end by 4 bases, with 12 bases between. This CDR3 spans 15 amino acids. The CDR3 sequence is CASSQNMGSNEKLFF. Written as DNA, the CDR3 is TGCGCCAGCAGCCAGAATATGGGAAGTAATGAAAAACTGTTTTTT.

V and J are TRBV5-4 and TRBJ2-1, with D possibly TRBD2 on 6 matching bases. This CDR3 has 14 amino acids. V was shortened by 3 bases and J by 6 bases, with 13 bases between the two germline ends. CDR1 is SGHNT and CDR2 is YYREEE in the germline V gene (reference sequence). The CDR3 sequence is CASSYSLALNEQFF. The CDR3 DNA is TGTGCCAGCAGCTACTCACTAGCCCTCAATGAGCAGTTCTTC.

In DNA form, the CDR3 reads TGTGCCAGCAGTGGACAGGGAGGAGGGGAGACCCAGTACTTC. Its translation is CASSGQGGGETQYF. The V gene is TRBV2, the J gene TRBJ2-5, with TRBD1 as a possible D gene (7 bases). Trimming took 4 bases from V and 5 from J, leaving 14 bases between them. Germline V gives CDR1 SNHLY, CDR2 FYNNEI. This CDR3 region has 14 residues.

The chain combines TRBV4-3 with TRBJ1-2, with 9 positions matching TRBD1. Per germline, CDR1 LGHNA and CDR2 YSLEER. The CDR3 contains 15 residues. V lost 1 base to trimming and J lost 5 bases; unmatched junction nucleotides: 5. Here the CDR3 DNA reads TGCGCCAGCAGCCAAGTCGGGACAGGGATATATGGCTACACCTTC. Encoded protein: CASSQVGTGIYGYTF.

This chain uses TRBV28 with TRBJ1-1; D is ambiguous. This CDR3 contains 12 residues. CDR1 MDHEN and CDR2 SYDVKM come from the germline V gene. The V and J ends lost 1 base and 5 bases respectively, with 5 bases between them. The CDR3 is CASSLSTTEAFF. The CDR3 DNA follows: TGTGCCAGCAGTTTATCCACAACTGAAGCTTTCTTT.

The chain is built from TRBV6-6 and TRBJ2-5; D tentatively fits TRBD1 or TRBD2 (5 bases each). Germline CDR1 MNHNY, CDR2 SVGAGI (reference sequence). The CDR3 sequence is 14 residues long. V lost 6 bases and J 7 bases, leaving 18 bases between the germline ends. The CDR3 sequence is CASSGSLGEGTQYF. CDR3 DNA sequence: TGTGCCAGCAGCGGTAGCCTGGGGGAAGGGACCCAGTACTTC.

CDR3 DNA sequence: TGTGCCAGCAGTTCCCCTACTAGCGGGGGGGAGTTGTATACGCAGTATTTT. This codes for CASSSPTSGGELYTQYF. The rearrangement uses TRBV27 and TRBJ2-3, with 13 nucleotides matching TRBD2. The CDR3 length is 17 residues. The germline gives CDR1 MNHEY, CDR2 SMNVEV (reference sequence). V shed 4 bases and J 7 bases; nucleotides not matched to a gene: 11.

The rearrangement joins TRBV10-3 to TRBJ1-2; tentative D call: TRBD1 (5 bases). Trimming removed 2 bases from V and 5 bases from J, with 15 bases in between. The CDR3 consists of 15 residues. Germline CDR1 and CDR2: ENHRY and SYGVKD. In DNA, the CDR3 is TGTGCCATCAGTGAGACCCGGACATTGATTTATGGCTACACCTTC. Translating it yields CAISETRTLIYGYTF.

This clone has only a few counts. The CDR3 sequence: CASSAGTGGSYNSPLHF. The CDR3 DNA follows: TGTGCCAGCAGTGCCGGGACCGGGGGCTCCTATAATTCACCCCTCCACTTT. This chain connects TRBV6-1 to TRBJ1-6; D may be TRBD1 (5 bases). The germline V gene has CDR1 MNHNS and CDR2 SASEGT. The ends were cut back, 4 bases at V and 0 bases at J, with 13 bases in the middle. The CDR3 consists of 17 residues.

The V and J genes are TRBV18 and TRBJ1-2; 8 positions agree with TRBD1. CDR1 is KGHSH, CDR2 LQKENI, per germline. Trimming removed 6 bases from V and 3 bases from J; junction bases left unmatched: 6. The CDR3 sequence is 14 residues long. CDR3 sequence (DNA): TGTGCCAGCTCCCTGACAGGGGTGGACTATGGCTACACCTTC. Translating gives CASSLTGVDYGYTF. Supplemented by reference TRBV18 and TRBJ1-2, the full variable domain reads NAGVMQNPRHLVRRRGQEARLRCSPMKGHSHVYWYRQLPEEGLKFMVYLQKENIIDESGMPKERFSAEFPKEGPSILRIQQVVRGDSAAYFCASSLTGVDYGYTFGSGTRLTVV.

V gene TRBV27 combines with J gene TRBJ2-3; 10 positions match TRBD2. The CDR3 totals 17 residues. V shed 6 bases and J 0 bases; nucleotides not matched to a gene: 9. From germline, CDR1 is MNHEY and CDR2 SMNVEV (reference sequence). This CDR3 is CASSRRASGGSTDTQYF. In DNA form, the CDR3 reads TGTGCCAGCAGCCGCCGCGCTAGCGGGGGTAGCACAGATACGCAGTATTTT.

The rearrangement links TRBV6-5 to TRBJ1-5; TRBD1 agrees at 7 bases. The CDR3 runs to 15 residues. Trimming at V came to 6 bases and at J to 6 bases, leaving 11 bases not matched to a gene. Germline assignment: CDR1 MNHEY and CDR2 SVGAGI. The CDR3 reads CASSPTGQDGQPQHF. The DNA for the CDR3 is TGTGCCAGCAGCCCGACCGGACAGGACGGTCAGCCCCAGCATTTT.

J is TRBJ2-7 and V is TRBV18; D is uncertain. The length of the CDR3 is 14 residues. Germline CDR1 KGHSH, CDR2 LQKENI. Trimming took off 3 bases at V and 6 bases at J, with 15 bases between the two ends. This CDR3 reads CASSPGYLAREQYF. The CDR3 bases are TGTGCCAGCTCACCGGGCTATCTTGCGCGCGAGCAGTACTTC. The complete variable domain, with remaining parts taken from reference TRBV18 and TRBJ2-7, reads NAGVMQNPRHLVRRRGQEARLRCSPMKGHSHVYWYRQLPEEGLKFMVYLQKENIIDESGMPKERFSAEFPKEGPSILRIQQVVRGDSAAYFCASSPGYLAREQYFGPGTRLTVT.

The gene calls are TRBV27 and TRBJ2-7; D is possibly TRBD1 or TRBD2 (5 bases each). Between the trimmed V and J ends, which lost 3 bases and 7 bases, there was a span of 7 bases. The germline CDR1 and CDR2 sequences are MNHEY and SMNVEV (reference sequence). CDR3 length: 11 amino acids. The CDR3 DNA sequence: TGTGCCAGCAGTTTGTGGGGGGAGCAGTACTTC. This gives the protein CASSLWGEQYF.

The genes are TRBV7-8 and TRBJ2-7; D call uncertain. This CDR3 comprises 15 residues. Per germline, CDR1 SGHVS and CDR2 FQNEAQ. The V and J ends lost 5 bases and 1 base respectively, with 15 bases between them. CDR3 loop: CASSPGGVLSYEQYF. CDR3 DNA sequence: TGTGCCAGCAGCCCGGGTGGGGTTTTATCCTACGAGCAGTACTTC. The whole variable domain, remainder taken from reference TRBV7-8 and TRBJ2-7, is GAGVSQSPRYKVAKRGQDVALRCDPISGHVSLFWYQQALGQGPEFLTYFQNEAQLDKSGLPSDRFFAERPEGSVSTLKIQRTQQEDSAVYLCASSPGGVLSYEQYFGPGTRLTVT.